This T cell receptor (beta chain) stems from a study of blood T cell repertoires in COVID-19. Across the whole study: Donors in the United States, Italy and Spain gave samples during acute or convalescent COVID-19. Nucleic acid was either cDNA or gDNA, and it came from T cells, B-cell-depleted T cells, or PBMCs.

V was clipped by 6 bases and J by 4 bases; unmatched bases: 10. The germline V gene has CDR1 SNHLY and CDR2 FYNNEI. The CDR3 covers 16 residues. This clone appeared once. In the source study's methods: The assay estimated nucleated cells by amplifying reference gene primers. The repertoire was sequenced with immunoSEQ multiplex PCR; TCRdb's copy has only in-frame clones and lacks some. The DNA was the basis for D and trimming; V, J and clone size are from that table. This sample has around 200,000 clones, with roughly four fifths found just once. This TCR came from a man aged 30 to 45 with active or convalescent COVID-19. The chain couples TRBV2 to TRBJ2-2; TRBD1 matches at 8 bases. What was sequenced was peripheral blood. The DNA of the CDR3 is TGTGCCAGCAGGTCCGGACAGGGAGTAAGCACCGGGGAGCTGTTTTTT. Its protein is CASRSGQGVSTGELFF.